A single sample is the source of the 2 T cell receptor beta chains below, sequenced in a study of control samples from healthy donors and cancer patients (dated by TCRdb to 2019 to 2021). Libraries were built with the immunoSEQ multiplex PCR assay. TCRdb took over this immuneACCESS table, retaining in-frame rearrangements with V and J assigned. Such tables are incomplete; in checked studies, under half of the missing clones stem from an unresolved V gene, and the remainder is unexplained. The sample table holds about 64,000 clones, of which approximately 92% were seen once. 1.7% of the sample is in the top ten clones. The sequenced sample consisted of PBMCs. Receptor source: a man between 35 and 55 years old with colorectal cancer.

The CDR3 sequence: CASSSRAVGEKLFF. CDR3 nucleotide sequence: TGTGCCAGTAGTTCCAGGGCAGTAGGGGAAAAACTGTTTTTT. The J gene is TRBJ1-4, the V gene TRBV19; a possible D gene is TRBD1 (5 bases). The CDR3 consists of 14 residues. The germline V gene has CDR1 LNHDA and CDR2 SQIVND (reference sequence). V shed 5 bases and J shed 8 bases, with 15 bases lying between them.

This chain uses TRBV4-3 with TRBJ2-7; no reliable D call. The germline V gene encodes CDR1 LGHNA and CDR2 YSLEER. V was clipped by 0 bases and J by 2 bases, with 8 bases between them. CDR3 size: 14 residues. The CDR3 spells CASSQEPGPYEQYF. The CDR3 nucleotides are TGCGCCAGCAGCCAAGAACCAGGACCCTACGAGCAGTACTTC.